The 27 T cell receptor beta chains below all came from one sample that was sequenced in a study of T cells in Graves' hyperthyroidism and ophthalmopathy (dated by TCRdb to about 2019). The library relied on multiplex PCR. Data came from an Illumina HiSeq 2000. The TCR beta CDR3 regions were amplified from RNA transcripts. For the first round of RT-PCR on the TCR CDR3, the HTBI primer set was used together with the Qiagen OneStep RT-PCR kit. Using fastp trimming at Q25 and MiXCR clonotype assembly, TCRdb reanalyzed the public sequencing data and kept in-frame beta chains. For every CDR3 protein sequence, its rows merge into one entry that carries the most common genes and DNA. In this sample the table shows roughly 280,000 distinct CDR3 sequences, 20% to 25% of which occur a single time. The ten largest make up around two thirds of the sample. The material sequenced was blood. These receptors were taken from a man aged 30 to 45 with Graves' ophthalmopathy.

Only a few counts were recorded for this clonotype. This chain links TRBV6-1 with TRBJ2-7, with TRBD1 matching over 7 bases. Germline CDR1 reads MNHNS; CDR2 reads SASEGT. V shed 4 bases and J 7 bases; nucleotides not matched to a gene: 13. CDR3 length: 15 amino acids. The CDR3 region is CASSGLTWTGVEQYF. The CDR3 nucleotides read TGTGCCAGCAGTGGTTTAACTTGGACAGGTGTTGAGCAGTACTTC.

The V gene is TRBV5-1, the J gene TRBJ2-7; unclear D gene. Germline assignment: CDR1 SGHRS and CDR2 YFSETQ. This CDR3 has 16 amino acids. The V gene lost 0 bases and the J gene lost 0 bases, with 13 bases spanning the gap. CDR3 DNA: TGCGCCAGCAGCTTGGTTGGGCTACAAAGCTCCTACGAGCAGTACTTC. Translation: CASSLVGLQSSYEQYF.

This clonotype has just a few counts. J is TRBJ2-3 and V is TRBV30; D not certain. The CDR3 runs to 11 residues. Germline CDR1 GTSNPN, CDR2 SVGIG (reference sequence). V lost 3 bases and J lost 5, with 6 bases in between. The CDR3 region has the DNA TGTGCCTGGAGCAGGCGAGATACGCAGTATTTT. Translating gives CAWSRRDTQYF.

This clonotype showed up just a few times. Here the CDR3 DNA reads TGTGCCAGCAGCGTTTCCGGGGTTTTGTCGGAGACCCAGTACTTC. This translates into CASSVSGVLSETQYF. J is TRBJ2-5 and V is TRBV7-2; possible D gene TRBD2, 5 bases. The germline V and J ends were trimmed by 5 bases and 5 bases, with 18 bases remaining between them. Germline-derived CDR1 and CDR2 are SGHTA and FQGNSA. The CDR3 is made up of 15 amino acids.

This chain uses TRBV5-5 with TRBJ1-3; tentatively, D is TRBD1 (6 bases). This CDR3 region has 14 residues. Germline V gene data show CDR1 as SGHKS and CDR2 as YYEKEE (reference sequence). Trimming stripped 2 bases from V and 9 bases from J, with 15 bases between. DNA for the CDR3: TGTGCCAGCAGCTTTCAAGACGGGGGCGGCACCATATATTTT. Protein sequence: CASSFQDGGGTIYF. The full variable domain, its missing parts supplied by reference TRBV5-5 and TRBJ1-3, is DAGVTQSPTHLIKTRGQQVTLRCSPISGHKSVSWYQQVLGQGPQFIFQYYEKEERGRGNFPDRFSARQFPNYSSELNVNALLLGDSALYLCASSFQDGGGTIYFGEGSWLTVV.

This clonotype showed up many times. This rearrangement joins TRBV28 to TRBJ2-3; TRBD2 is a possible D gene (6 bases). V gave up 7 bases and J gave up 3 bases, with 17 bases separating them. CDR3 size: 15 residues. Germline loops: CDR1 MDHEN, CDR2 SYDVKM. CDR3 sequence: CASNQGGGRTDTQYF. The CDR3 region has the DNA TGTGCCAGCAACCAGGGAGGAGGGAGGACAGATACGCAGTATTTT.

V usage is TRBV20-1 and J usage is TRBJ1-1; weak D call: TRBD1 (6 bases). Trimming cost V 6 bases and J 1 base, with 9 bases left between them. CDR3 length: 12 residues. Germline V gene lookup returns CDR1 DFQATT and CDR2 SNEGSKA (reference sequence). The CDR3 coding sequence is TGCAGTGCCCCACAGGGGAACACTGAAGCTTTCTTT. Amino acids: CSAPQGNTEAFF.

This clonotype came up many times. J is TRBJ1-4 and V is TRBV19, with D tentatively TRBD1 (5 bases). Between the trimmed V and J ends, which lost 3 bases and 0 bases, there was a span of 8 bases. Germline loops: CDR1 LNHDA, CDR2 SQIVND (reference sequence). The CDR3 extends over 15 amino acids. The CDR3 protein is CASSIGTATNEKLFF. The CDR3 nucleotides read TGTGCCAGTAGTATCGGGACGGCAACTAATGAAAAACTGTTTTTT. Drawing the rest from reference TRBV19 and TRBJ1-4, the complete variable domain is DGGITQSPKYLFRKEGQNVTLSCEQNLNHDAMYWYRQDPGQGLRLIYYSQIVNDFQKGDIAEGYSVSREKKESFPLTVTSAQKNPTAFYLCASSIGTATNEKLFFGSGTQLSVL.

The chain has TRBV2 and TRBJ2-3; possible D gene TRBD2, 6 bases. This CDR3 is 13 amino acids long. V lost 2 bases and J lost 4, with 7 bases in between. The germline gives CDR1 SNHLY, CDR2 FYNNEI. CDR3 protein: CASSEWRADTQYF. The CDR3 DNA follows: TGTGCCAGCAGTGAATGGAGGGCAGATACGCAGTATTTT.

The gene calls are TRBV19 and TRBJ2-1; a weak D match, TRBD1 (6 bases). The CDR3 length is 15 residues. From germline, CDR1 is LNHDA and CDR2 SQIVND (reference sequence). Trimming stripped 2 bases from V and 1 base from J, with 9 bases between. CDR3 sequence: CASSILRGSYNEQFF. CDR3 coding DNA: TGTGCCAGTAGTATACTCAGGGGTTCCTACAATGAGCAGTTCTTC.

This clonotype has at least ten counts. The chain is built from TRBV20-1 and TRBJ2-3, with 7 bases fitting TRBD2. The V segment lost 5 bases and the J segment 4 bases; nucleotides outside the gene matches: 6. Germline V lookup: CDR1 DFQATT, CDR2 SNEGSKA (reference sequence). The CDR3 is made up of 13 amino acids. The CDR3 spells CSAHLGRSDTQYF. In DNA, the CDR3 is TGCAGTGCTCATCTCGGGAGGTCAGATACGCAGTATTTT.

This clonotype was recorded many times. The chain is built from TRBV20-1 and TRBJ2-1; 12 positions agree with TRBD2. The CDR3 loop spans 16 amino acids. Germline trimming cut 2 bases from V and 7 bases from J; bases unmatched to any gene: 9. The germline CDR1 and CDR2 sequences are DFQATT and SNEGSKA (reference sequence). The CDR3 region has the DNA TGCAGTGCTAGACCCCTGGCTAGCGGGAGGGTGAATGAGCAGTTCTTC. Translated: CSARPLASGRVNEQFF.

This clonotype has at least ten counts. CDR3 amino acids: CASSSPGQRRTGELFF. CDR3 DNA: TGTGCCAGCAGTTCGCCGGGACAAAGGAGGACCGGGGAGCTGTTTTTT. This rearrangement joins TRBV28 to TRBJ2-2, with D maybe TRBD1 (6 bases). The CDR3 loop spans 16 amino acids. The V end lost 4 bases, the J end lost 5 bases, and 17 bases lay between the germline ends. The germline CDR1 and CDR2 sequences are MDHEN and SYDVKM.

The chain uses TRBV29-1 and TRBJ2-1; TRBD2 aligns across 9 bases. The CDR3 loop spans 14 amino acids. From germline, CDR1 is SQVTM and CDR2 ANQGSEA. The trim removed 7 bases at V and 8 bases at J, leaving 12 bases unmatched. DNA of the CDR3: TGCAGCGCCGGGGGCGGGAGGGATCGCGATGAGCAGTTCTTC. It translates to CSAGGGRDRDEQFF.

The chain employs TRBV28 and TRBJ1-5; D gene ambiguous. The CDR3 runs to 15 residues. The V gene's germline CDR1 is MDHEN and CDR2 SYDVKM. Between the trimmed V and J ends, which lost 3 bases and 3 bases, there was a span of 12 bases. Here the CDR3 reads CASSFSGSYNQPQHF. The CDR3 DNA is TGTGCCAGCAGTTTTTCCGGGAGTTACAATCAGCCCCAGCATTTT.

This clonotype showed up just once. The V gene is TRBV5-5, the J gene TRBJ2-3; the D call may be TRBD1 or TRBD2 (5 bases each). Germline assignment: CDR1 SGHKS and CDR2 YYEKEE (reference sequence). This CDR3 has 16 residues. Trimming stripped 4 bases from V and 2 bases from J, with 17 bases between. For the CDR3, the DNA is TGTGCCAGCAGCCGCTCCTGGGGGATATCCACAGATACGCAGTATTTT. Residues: CASSRSWGISTDTQYF.

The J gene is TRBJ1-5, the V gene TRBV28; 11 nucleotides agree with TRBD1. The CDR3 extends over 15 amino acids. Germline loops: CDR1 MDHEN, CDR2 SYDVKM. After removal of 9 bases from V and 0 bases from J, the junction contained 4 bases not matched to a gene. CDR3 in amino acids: CASGTGGNSNQPQHF. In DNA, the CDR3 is TGTGCCAGTGGGACAGGGGGAAATAGCAATCAGCCCCAGCATTTT.

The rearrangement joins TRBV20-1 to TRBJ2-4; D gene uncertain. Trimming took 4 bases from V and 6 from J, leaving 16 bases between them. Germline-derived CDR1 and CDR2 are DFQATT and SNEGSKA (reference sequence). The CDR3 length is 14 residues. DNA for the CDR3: TGCAGTGCTATAGGGATCAATCAGGCAAACATTCAGTACTTC. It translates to CSAIGINQANIQYF.

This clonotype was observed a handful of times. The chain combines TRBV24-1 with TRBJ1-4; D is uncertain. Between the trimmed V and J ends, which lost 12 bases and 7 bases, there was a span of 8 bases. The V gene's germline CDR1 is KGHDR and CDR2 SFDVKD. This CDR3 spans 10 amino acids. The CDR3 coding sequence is TGTGCCGCCCCATTTGAAAAACTGTTTTTT. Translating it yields CAAPFEKLFF.

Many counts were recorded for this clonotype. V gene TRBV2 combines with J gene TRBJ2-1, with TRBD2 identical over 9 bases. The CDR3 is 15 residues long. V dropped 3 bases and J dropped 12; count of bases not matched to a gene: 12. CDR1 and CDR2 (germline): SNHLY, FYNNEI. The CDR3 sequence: CASSDLAGVLFGQFF. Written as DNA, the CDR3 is TGTGCCAGCAGTGATTTAGCGGGAGTGTTGTTTGGGCAGTTCTTC.

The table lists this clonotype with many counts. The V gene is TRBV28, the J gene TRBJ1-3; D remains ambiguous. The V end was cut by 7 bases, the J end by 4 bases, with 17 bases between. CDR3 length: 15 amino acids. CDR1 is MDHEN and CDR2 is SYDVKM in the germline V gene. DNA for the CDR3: TGTGCCAGCATACCTCTCGGGTCCGGCGGAAACACCATATATTTT. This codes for CASIPLGSGGNTIYF.

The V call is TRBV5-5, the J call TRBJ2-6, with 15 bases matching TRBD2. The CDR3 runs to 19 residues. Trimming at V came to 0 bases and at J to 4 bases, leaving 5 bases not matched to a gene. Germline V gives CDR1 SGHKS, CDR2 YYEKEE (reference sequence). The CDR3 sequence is CASSLVGTSGRTGANVLTF. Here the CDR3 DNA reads TGTGCCAGCAGCTTGGTTGGGACTAGCGGGAGGACCGGGGCCAACGTCCTGACTTTC.

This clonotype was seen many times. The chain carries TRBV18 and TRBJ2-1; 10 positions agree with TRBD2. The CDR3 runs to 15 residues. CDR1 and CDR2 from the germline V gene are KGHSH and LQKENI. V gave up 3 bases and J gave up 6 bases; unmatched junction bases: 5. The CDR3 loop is CASSPSGRATNEQFF. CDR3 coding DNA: TGTGCCAGCTCACCGAGCGGGAGGGCGACCAATGAGCAGTTCTTC.

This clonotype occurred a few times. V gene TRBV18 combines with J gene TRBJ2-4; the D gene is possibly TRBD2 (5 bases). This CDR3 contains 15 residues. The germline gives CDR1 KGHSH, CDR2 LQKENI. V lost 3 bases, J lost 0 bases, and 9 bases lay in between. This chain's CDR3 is CASSPGGSAKNIQYF. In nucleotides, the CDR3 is TGTGCCAGCTCACCCGGAGGTTCAGCCAAAAACATTCAGTACTTC.

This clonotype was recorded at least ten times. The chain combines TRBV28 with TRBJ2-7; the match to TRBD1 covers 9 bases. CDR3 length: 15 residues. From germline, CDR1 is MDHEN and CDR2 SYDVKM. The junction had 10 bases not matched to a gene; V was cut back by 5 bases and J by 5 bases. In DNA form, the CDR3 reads TGTGCCAGCAGTCGGACCCGGGACAGGGCCCACGAGCAGTACTTC. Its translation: CASSRTRDRAHEQYF. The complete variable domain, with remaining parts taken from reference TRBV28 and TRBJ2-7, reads DVKVTQSSRYLVKRTGEKVFLECVQDMDHENMFWYRQDPGLGLRLIYFSYDVKMKEKGDIPEGYSVSREKKERFSLILESASTNQTSMYLCASSRTRDRAHEQYFGPGTRLTVT.

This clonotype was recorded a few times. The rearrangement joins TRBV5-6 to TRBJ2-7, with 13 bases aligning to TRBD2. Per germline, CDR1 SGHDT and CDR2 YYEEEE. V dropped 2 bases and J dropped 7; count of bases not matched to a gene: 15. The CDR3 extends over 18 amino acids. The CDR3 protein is CASSFPGTSGTAGGEQYF. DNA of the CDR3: TGTGCCAGCAGCTTTCCCGGGACTAGCGGGACCGCTGGGGGTGAGCAGTACTTC.

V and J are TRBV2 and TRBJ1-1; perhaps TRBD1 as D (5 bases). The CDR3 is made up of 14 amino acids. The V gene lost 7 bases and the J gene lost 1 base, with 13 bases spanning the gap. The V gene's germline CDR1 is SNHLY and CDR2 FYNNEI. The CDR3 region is CASTGVRGNTEAFF. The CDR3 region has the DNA TGTGCCAGCACTGGGGTGAGGGGGAACACTGAAGCTTTCTTT.